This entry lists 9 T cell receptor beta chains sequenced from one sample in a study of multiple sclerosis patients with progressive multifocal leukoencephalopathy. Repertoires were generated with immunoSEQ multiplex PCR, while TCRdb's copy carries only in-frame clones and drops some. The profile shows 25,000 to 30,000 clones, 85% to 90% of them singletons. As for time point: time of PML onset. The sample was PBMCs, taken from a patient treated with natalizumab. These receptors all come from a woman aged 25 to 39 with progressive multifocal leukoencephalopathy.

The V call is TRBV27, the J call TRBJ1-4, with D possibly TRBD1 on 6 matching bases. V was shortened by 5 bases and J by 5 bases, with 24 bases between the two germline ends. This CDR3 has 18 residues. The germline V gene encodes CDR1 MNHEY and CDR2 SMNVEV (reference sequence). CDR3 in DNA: TGTGCCAGCAGTCCGAGACGAGTAAGGGGGAGTCCGAATGAAAAACTGTTTTTT. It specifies CASSPRRVRGSPNEKLFF. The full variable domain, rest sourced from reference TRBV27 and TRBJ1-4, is EAQVTQNPRYLITVTGKKLTVTCSQNMNHEYMSWYRQDPGLGLRQIYYSMNVEVTDKGDVPEGYKVSRKEKRNFPLILESPSPNQTSLYFCASSPRRVRGSPNEKLFFGSGTQLSVL.

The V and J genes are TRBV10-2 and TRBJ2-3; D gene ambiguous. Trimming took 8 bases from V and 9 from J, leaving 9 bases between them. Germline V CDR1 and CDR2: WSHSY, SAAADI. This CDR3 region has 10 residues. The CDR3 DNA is TGCGCCAGCGGCTCTCCAACGCAGTATTTT. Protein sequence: CASGSPTQYF.

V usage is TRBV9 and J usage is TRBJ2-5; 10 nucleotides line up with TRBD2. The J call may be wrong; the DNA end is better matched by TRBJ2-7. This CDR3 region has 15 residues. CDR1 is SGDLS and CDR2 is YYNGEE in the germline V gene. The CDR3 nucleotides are TGTGCCAGCAGCCCACTAGCGGGGAACTCCTACGAGCAGTACTTC. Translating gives CASSPLAGNSYEQYF.

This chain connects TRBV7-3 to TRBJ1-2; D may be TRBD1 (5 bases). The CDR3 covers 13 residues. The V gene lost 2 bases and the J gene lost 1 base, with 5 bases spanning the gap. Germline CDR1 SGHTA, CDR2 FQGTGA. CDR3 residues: CASSLDSNYGYTF. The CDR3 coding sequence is TGTGCCAGCAGCTTAGACAGTAACTATGGCTACACCTTC.

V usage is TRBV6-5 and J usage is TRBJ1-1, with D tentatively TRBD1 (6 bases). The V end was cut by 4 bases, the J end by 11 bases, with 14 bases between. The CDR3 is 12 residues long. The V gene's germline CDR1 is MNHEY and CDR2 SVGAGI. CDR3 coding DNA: TGTGCCAGCAGTTCTTTCCGACAGGCCGCTTTCTTT. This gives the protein CASSSFRQAAFF.

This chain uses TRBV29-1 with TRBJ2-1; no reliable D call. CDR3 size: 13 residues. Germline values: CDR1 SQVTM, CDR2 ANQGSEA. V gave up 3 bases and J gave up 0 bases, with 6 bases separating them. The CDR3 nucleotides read TGCAGCGTTGATCCGGGCTCCTACAATGAGCAGTTCTTC. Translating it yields CSVDPGSYNEQFF.

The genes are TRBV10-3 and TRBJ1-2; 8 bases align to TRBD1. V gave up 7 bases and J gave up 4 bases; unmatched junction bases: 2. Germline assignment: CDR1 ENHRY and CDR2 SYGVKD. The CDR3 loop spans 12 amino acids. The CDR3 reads CAINQGAYGYTF. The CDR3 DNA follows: TGTGCCATCAATCAGGGGGCCTATGGCTACACCTTC.

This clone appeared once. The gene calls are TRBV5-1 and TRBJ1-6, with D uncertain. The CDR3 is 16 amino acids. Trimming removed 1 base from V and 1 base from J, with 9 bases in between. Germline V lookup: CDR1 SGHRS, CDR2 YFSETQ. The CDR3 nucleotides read TGCGCCAGCAGCTTGTCAAGCGATTCCTATAATTCACCCCTCCACTTT. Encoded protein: CASSLSSDSYNSPLHF.

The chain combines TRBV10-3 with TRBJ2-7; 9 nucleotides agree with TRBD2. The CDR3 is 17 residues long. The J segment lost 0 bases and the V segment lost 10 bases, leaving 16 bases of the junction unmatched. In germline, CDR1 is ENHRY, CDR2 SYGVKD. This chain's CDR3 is CATLPASGILGSYEQYF. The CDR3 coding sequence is TGTGCCACCCTTCCAGCTAGCGGGATTTTAGGCTCCTACGAGCAGTACTTC.